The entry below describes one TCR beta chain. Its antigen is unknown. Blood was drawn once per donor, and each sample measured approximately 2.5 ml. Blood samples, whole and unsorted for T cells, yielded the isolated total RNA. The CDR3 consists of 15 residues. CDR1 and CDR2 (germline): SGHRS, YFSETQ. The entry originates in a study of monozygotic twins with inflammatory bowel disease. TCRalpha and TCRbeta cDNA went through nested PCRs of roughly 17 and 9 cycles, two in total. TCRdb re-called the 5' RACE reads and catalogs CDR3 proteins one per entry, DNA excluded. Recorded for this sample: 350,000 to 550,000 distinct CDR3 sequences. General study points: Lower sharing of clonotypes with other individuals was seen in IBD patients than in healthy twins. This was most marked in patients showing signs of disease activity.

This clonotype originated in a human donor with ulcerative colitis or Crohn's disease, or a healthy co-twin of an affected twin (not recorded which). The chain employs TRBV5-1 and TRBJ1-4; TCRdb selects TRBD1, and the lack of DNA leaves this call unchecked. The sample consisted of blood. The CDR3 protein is CASSVGGVTSEKLFF.